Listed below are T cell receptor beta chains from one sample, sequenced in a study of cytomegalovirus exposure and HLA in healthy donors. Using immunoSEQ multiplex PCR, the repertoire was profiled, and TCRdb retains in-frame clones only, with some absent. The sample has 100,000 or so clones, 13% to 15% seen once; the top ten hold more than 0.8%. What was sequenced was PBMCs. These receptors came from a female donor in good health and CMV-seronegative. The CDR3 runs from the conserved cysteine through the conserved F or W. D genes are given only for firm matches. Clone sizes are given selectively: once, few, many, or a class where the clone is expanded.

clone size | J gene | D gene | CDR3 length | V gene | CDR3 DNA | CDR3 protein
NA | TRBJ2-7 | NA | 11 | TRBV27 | TGTGCCAGCAGAGAGGGCTACGAGCAGTACTTC | CASREGYEQYF
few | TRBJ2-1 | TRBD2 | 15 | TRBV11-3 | TGTGCCAGCAGCTCGAGCGGGGGCATCTACAATGAGCAGTTCTTC | CASSSSGGIYNEQFF
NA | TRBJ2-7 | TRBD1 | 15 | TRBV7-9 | TGTGCCAGCAGTTTCTCTGACCGATACAGGGGCGAGCAGTACTTC | CASSFSDRYRGEQYF
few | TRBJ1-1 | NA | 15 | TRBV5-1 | TGCGCCAGCAGCTTGGTCGTGGGCAGGGCCACTGAAGCTTTCTTT | CASSLVVGRATEAFF
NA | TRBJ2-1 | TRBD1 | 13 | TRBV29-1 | TGCAGCGCCACAGGGGGCTCCTACAATGAGCAGTTCTTC | CSATGGSYNEQFF
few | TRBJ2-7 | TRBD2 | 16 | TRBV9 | TGTGCCAGCAGCGCCAGGCCGGGACTAGGGGACTACGAGCAGTACTTC | CASSARPGLGDYEQYF
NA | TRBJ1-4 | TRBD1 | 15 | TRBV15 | TGTGCCACCAGCAGAGCCGGGGACAGAGCTGAAAAACTGTTTTTT | CATSRAGDRAEKLFF
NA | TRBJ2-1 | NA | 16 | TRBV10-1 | TGCGCCAGCAGTGAGGCGTCGGGGGGCGCCTACAATGAGCAGTTCTTC | CASSEASGGAYNEQFF
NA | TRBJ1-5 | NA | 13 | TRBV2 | TGTGCCAGCCGGGGAGACATAGATCAGCCCCAGCATTTT | CASRGDIDQPQHF
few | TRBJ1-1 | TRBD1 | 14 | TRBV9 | TGTGCCAGCAGCGTAGATGACAGGGGCCCCGAGGCTTTCTTT | CASSVDDRGPEAFF
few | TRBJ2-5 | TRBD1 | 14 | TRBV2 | TGTGCCAGCAAGGGGACAGGGGGCCAAGAGACCCAGTACTTC | CASKGTGGQETQYF
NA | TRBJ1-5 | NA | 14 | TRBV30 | TGTGCCTGGAGTGTGCGGATTAGCAATCAGCCCCAGCATTTT | CAWSVRISNQPQHF
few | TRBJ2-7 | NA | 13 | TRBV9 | TGTGCCAGCAGCGTAGTTCCAGGGAACGAGCAGTACTTC | CASSVVPGNEQYF
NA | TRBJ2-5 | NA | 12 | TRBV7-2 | TGTGCCAGCAGCACGGCGGCGAACGTAGAGTACTTC | CASSTAANVEYF
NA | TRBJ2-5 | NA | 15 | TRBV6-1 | TGTGCCAGCAGTGAGGGTCCAGGGATCCAAGAGACCCAGTACTTC | CASSEGPGIQETQYF
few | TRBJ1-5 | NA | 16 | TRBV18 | TGTGCCAGCTCACCGAGTACTGGACAGACTAATCAGCCCCAGCATTTT | CASSPSTGQTNQPQHF
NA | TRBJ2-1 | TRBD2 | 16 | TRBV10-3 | TGTGCCATCAGTGGCGCCGGGACTAGCGCTTACAATGAGCAGTTCTTC | CAISGAGTSAYNEQFF
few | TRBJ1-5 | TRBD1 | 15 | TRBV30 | TGTGCCTGGAGTGTCCTCGGACAGGGAAGTCAGCCCCAGCATTTT | CAWSVLGQGSQPQHF
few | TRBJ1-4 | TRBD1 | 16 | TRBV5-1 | TGCGCCAGCAGCTTGACAGGGGATGCAACTAATGAAAAACTGTTTTTT | CASSLTGDATNEKLFF
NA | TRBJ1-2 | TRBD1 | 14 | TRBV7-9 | TGTGCCAGCAGTCTACGACAGGGGGCCTATGGCTACACCTTC | CASSLRQGAYGYTF
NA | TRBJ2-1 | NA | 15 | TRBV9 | TGTGCCAGCAGCGCGGACAGCAGCTCCTACAATGAGCAGTTCTTC | CASSADSSSYNEQFF
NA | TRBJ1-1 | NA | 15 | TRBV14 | TGTGCCAGCAGCCAGGTGGGCAGTATGAACACTGAAGCTTTCTTT | CASSQVGSMNTEAFF
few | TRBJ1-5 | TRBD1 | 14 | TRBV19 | TGTGCCAGTAGTATGCGGACAGGGAATCAGCCCCAGCATTTT | CASSMRTGNQPQHF
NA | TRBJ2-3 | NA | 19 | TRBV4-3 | TGCGCCAGCAGCCAAGATGGGGCCTGGGGTAGCCAAAGCACAGATACGCAGTATTTT | CASSQDGAWGSQSTDTQYF
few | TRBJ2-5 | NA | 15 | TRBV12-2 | TGTGCAAGTCGCTTAGGTCACAGGGGGCCAGAGACCCAGTACTTC | CASRLGHRGPETQYF
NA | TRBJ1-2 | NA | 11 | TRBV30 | TGTGCCTGGAGTAAGGGAGGCGGCTACACCTTC | CAWSKGGGYTF
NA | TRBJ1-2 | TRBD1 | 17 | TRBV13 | TGTGCCAGCAGCTACGATAGGACAGGCATGGCAACTTATGGCTACACCTTC | CASSYDRTGMATYGYTF
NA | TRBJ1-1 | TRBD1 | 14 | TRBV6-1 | TGTGCCAGCAGTCAGACAGGGGGGAACACTGAAGCTTTCTTT | CASSQTGGNTEAFF
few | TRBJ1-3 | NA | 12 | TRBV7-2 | TGTGCCAGCAGCTTACCGGGAAACACCATATATTTT | CASSLPGNTIYF
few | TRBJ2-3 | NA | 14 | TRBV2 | TGTGCCAGCAGCGCCAAAACTAGCACAGATACGCAGTATTTT | CASSAKTSTDTQYF
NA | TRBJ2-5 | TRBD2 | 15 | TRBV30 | TGTGCCTGGAGTAGGCTAGCGGGTTTTCAAGAGACCCAGTACTTC | CAWSRLAGFQETQYF
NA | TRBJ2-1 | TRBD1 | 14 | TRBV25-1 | TGTGCCAGCAGTGAAGGGACAGGGCCCAATGAGCAGTTCTTC | CASSEGTGPNEQFF
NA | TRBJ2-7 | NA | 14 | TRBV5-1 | TGCGCCAGCAGCTTGGGGGACAGAGGGGGGGAGCAGTACTTC | CASSLGDRGGEQYF
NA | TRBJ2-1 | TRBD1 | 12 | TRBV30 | TGTGCCTGGAGAGGACAGGGGAATGAGCAGTTCTTC | CAWRGQGNEQFF
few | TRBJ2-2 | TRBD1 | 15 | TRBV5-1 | TGCGCCAGCAGCCCTAGACAGGGTACCGCCGGGGAGCTGTTTTTT | CASSPRQGTAGELFF
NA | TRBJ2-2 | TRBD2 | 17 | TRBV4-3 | TGCGCCAGCAGCCAAGGACTAGCGGGAGGTCGAACCGGGGAGCTGTTTTTT | CASSQGLAGGRTGELFF
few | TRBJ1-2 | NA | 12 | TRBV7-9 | TGTGCCAGCAGCTCTTATGACTATGGCTACACCTTC | CASSSYDYGYTF
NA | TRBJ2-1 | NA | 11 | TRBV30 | TGTGCCGGAGTCTTCGTAGATGAGCAGTTCTTC | CAGVFVDEQFF
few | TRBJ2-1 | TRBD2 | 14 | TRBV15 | TGTGCCACCAGCAGAACTAGCGGGCCCCATGAGCAGTTCTTC | CATSRTSGPHEQFF
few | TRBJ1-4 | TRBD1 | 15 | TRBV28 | TGTGCCAGCAGTCCACAGGGGACACCTAATGAAAAACTGTTTTTT | CASSPQGTPNEKLFF
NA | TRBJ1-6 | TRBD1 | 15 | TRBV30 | TGTGCCTGGAGGGACAGGACAACCTATAATTCACCCCTCCACTTT | CAWRDRTTYNSPLHF
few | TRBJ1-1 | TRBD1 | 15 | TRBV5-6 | TGTGCCAGCAGCTTGAGAGAGGGGGCGAACACTGAAGCTTTCTTT | CASSLREGANTEAFF
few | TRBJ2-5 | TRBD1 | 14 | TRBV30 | TGTGCCTGGGGAAGACAGGGCGGTAGAGAGACCCAGTACTTC | CAWGRQGGRETQYF
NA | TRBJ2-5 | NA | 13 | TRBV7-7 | TGTGCTAGCAGCTTAGGACGGGGGGAGACCCAGTACTTC | CASSLGRGETQYF
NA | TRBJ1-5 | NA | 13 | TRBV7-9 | TGTGCCAGCAGCCGCGATAGCAATCAGCCCCAGCATTTT | CASSRDSNQPQHF